This T cell receptor (beta chain) is drawn from a study of blood T cell repertoires in COVID-19. Trimming pared 0 bases from V and 4 bases from J, leaving 16 bases between. Germline values: CDR1 SGHTS, CDR2 YDEGEE. The CDR3 totals 16 residues. Assay used: immunoSEQ multiplex PCR; TCRdb lists only in-frame clones, some missing. The sample comprises fewer than 150,000 clones, 85% to 90% of which are singletons, and approximately 9.9% rests with the top ten. The sample was peripheral blood. This chain links TRBV5-8 with TRBJ2-5; D is unclear. The receptor was isolated from a woman of 80 years or more with acute or convalescent COVID-19. For the CDR3, the DNA is TGTGCCAGCAGCTTGGGGCTCCAGAATACCCTAGAGACCCAGTACTTC. As protein: CASSLGLQNTLETQYF.